Given below is one T cell receptor (beta chain) in context. V lost 1 base, J lost 6 bases, and 12 bases lay in between. Germline lookup yields CDR1 DFQATT and CDR2 SNEGSKA (reference sequence). This CDR3 region has 13 residues. This specimen comes from a study of T-cell memory formation after mild COVID-19. UMIs and sample barcodes were carried by the TCR alpha and TCR beta cDNA libraries that 5'RACE produced using constant-segment primers. In TCRdb, the 5' RACE reads were re-called with MiXCR into one record per CDR3 protein. The sample carries roughly 400,000 distinct CDR3 sequences, more than 20% recorded once.

The sequenced material came from PBMCs or a T cell subset sorted from them (not recorded which). The sequence was collected from an adult woman who had mild COVID-19 (a few samples of this study predate the infection). Cell type and time point are not known. The chain employs TRBV20-1 and TRBJ1-2; no clear D gene. The CDR3 DNA is TGCAGTGCTAGAGTTGTACAATCGAATGGCTACACCTTC. Amino acid sequence: CSARVVQSNGYTF.